Below are 17 T cell receptor beta chains sequenced from a single sample in a study of blood T cell repertoires in COVID-19. Only in-frame clones appear in the TCRdb table, and some are missing; sequencing was by immunoSEQ multiplex PCR. The table lists about 210,000 clones, 75% to 90% of them singletons. The sequenced material came from PBMCs or T cells enriched from blood (not recorded which). The receptor set was obtained from a man aged 40-55 years who had recovered from COVID-19.

The chain links TRBV2 to TRBJ1-2; TRBD1 matches 8 bases. V was pared by 2 bases and J by 4 bases, with 6 bases of the junction left unmatched. This CDR3 is 15 amino acids long. Germline values: CDR1 SNHLY, CDR2 FYNNEI. CDR3 DNA sequence: TGTGCCAGCAGTGAAACCGGGACAGGAGCCTATGGCTACACCTTC. Amino acids: CASSETGTGAYGYTF. Full variable domain (outside the CDR3, taken from reference TRBV2 and TRBJ1-2): EPEVTQTPSHQVTQMGQEVILRCVPISNHLYFYWYRQILGQKVEFLVSFYNNEISEKSEIFDDQFSVERPDGSNFTLKIRSTKLEDSAMYFCASSETGTGAYGYTFGSGTRLTVV.

The chain carries TRBV5-1 and TRBJ1-2; D remains unclear. The CDR3 contains 13 residues. Between the trimmed V and J ends, which lost 4 bases and 8 bases, there was a span of 15 bases. Looked up from germline, CDR1 is SGHRS and CDR2 is YFSETQ. DNA for the CDR3: TGCGCCAGCAGCCCGCAGGAGGGTATGGGCTACACCTTC. This encodes CASSPQEGMGYTF.

The CDR3 sequence is CASSLAAGYGYTF. The DNA of the CDR3 is TGTGCCAGCAGTTTAGCCGCGGGGTATGGCTACACCTTC. V is TRBV12-3 or TRBV12-4 and J is TRBJ1-2; no clear D. V was shortened by 0 bases and J by 5 bases, with 7 bases between the two germline ends. The CDR3 consists of 13 residues.

The rearrangement uses TRBV30 and TRBJ1-3, with D unresolved. V was pared by 0 bases and J by 4 bases, with 16 bases between. This CDR3 is 16 amino acids long. CDR1 is GTSNPN, CDR2 SVGIG, per germline (reference sequence). In DNA form, the CDR3 reads TGTGCCTGGAGTGTACGGTGGCGGCGAGCGGGAAACACCATATATTTT. It codes for CAWSVRWRRAGNTIYF.

The chain links TRBV27 to TRBJ2-5, with D possibly matching TRBD2 (7 bases). The CDR3 extends over 15 amino acids. V was clipped by 5 bases and J by 4 bases, with 17 bases between them. Per the germline V gene, CDR1 is MNHEY and CDR2 is SMNVEV (reference sequence). Written as DNA, the CDR3 is TGTGCCAGCAGTAAGACGCGGAGGGGGGGAGAGACCCAGTACTTC. Translating gives CASSKTRRGGETQYF.

V and J are TRBV21-1 and TRBJ1-5; TRBD1, the table's D call, lacks a check against the DNA. TRBV21-1 is termed a pseudogene. This CDR3 contains 14 residues. CDR3 loop: CASSKTGEGQPQHF. The DNA for the CDR3 is TGTGCCAGCAGCAAAACAGGGGAAGGTCAGCCCCAGCATTTT.

The V gene is TRBV5-4, the J gene TRBJ2-3; TRBD1 matches 12 bases. The germline gives CDR1 SGHNT, CDR2 YYREEE (reference sequence). The CDR3 consists of 16 residues. V shed 3 bases and J 4 bases; nucleotides not matched to a gene: 6. The DNA for the CDR3 is TGTGCCAGCAGCTCAACCGGGACAGGGGGCGCAGATACGCAGTATTTT. The encoded protein is CASSSTGTGGADTQYF.

V gene TRBV5-6 combines with J gene TRBJ1-2, with TRBD1 matching 7 bases. The CDR3 covers 13 residues. Germline loops: CDR1 SGHDT, CDR2 YYEEEE. The J segment lost 7 bases and the V segment lost 5 bases, leaving 8 bases of the junction unmatched. The CDR3 nucleotides are TGTGCCAGCAGGACCGACAGGGCCGGTGGCTACACCTTC. This encodes CASRTDRAGGYTF.

V usage is TRBV7-3 and J usage is TRBJ2-2; 7 bases are a match to TRBD2. Germline V lookup: CDR1 SGHTA, CDR2 FQGTGA. CDR3 length: 15 residues. The trim removed 5 bases at V and 2 bases at J, leaving 5 bases unmatched. CDR3 sequence (DNA): TGTGCCAGCAGCCAGTCTAGCGGAAACACCGGGGAGCTGTTTTTT. Residues: CASSQSSGNTGELFF.

V usage is TRBV7-9 and J usage is TRBJ2-1; perhaps TRBD2 as D (5 bases). The CDR3 loop spans 13 amino acids. Germline CDR1 and CDR2: SEHNR and FQNEAQ (reference sequence). The V and J ends lost 7 bases and 13 bases respectively, with 20 bases between them. The DNA of the CDR3 is TGTGCCAGCACCCCCCCCCGCGGGCGGACCCAGTTCTTC. Its protein product is CASTPPRGRTQFF.

The CDR3, as DNA: TGCAGCGTAGCCGGACAGCTTATGAACACTGAAGCTTTCTTT. The encoded protein is CSVAGQLMNTEAFF. The gene calls are TRBV29-1 and TRBJ1-1; TRBD1 might be the D (6 bases). The V gene's germline CDR1 is SQVTM and CDR2 ANQGSEA. V was pared by 6 bases and J by 0 bases, with 14 bases between. The CDR3 totals 14 residues.

The V call is TRBV30, the J call TRBJ1-4; TRBD1 aligns across 7 bases. V was pared by 3 bases and J by 5 bases, with 9 bases of the junction left unmatched. CDR1 GTSNPN and CDR2 SVGIG come from the germline V gene (reference sequence). The CDR3 length is 15 residues. The CDR3, as DNA: TGTGCCTGGAGCCGGCTCTTGACAGGGAATGAAAAACTGTTTTTT. It yields the protein CAWSRLLTGNEKLFF.

This clone was seen a few times. The gene calls are TRBV10-2 and TRBJ1-6; TRBD1 matches at 8 bases. With 5 bases clipped from V and 9 bases from J, the junction kept 6 bases outside the gene matches. Germline V gives CDR1 WSHSY, CDR2 SAAADI. The CDR3 loop spans 14 amino acids. CDR3 residues: CASSSTGGGSPLHF. The CDR3 DNA is TGCGCCAGCAGTAGTACAGGGGGGGGTTCACCCCTCCACTTT.

V and J are TRBV6-6 and TRBJ1-2; D is perhaps TRBD1 (6 bases). The germline CDR1 and CDR2 sequences are MNHNY and SVGAGI (reference sequence). V lost 2 bases and J 8 bases, leaving 9 bases between the germline ends. This CDR3 is built from 12 residues. The CDR3 sequence: CASSYRGQGYTF. CDR3 bases: TGTGCCAGCAGTTACCGCGGACAGGGCTACACCTTC.

The chain joins TRBV4-2 to TRBJ2-7, with D possibly matching TRBD1 (5 bases). V gave up 0 bases and J gave up 6 bases, with 12 bases separating them. In germline, CDR1 is LGHNA, CDR2 YNFKEQ. The CDR3 contains 14 residues. This CDR3 is CASSQDIWGPEQYF. The CDR3 DNA reads as TGTGCCAGCAGCCAAGATATTTGGGGCCCCGAGCAGTACTTC.

The rearrangement uses TRBV4-1 and TRBJ1-1; tentative D call: TRBD1 (5 bases). V was cut by 8 bases and J by 0 bases, with 10 bases left in between. Germline CDR1 and CDR2: MGHRA and YSYEKL. The CDR3 consists of 13 residues. CDR3 nucleotide sequence: TGCGCCAGCGGCAGGGAATTGAACACTGAAGCTTTCTTT. Protein product: CASGRELNTEAFF.

The rearrangement joins TRBV12-5 to TRBJ1-2; 8 bases agree with TRBD1. Germline assignment: CDR1 LGHNT and CDR2 FRNRAP. The J segment lost 5 bases and the V segment lost 1 base, leaving 3 bases of the junction unmatched. The CDR3 runs to 14 residues. CDR3 nucleotide sequence: TGTGCTAGTGGTTTGGACAGGGGGGTGTATGGCTACACCTTC. It encodes CASGLDRGVYGYTF.